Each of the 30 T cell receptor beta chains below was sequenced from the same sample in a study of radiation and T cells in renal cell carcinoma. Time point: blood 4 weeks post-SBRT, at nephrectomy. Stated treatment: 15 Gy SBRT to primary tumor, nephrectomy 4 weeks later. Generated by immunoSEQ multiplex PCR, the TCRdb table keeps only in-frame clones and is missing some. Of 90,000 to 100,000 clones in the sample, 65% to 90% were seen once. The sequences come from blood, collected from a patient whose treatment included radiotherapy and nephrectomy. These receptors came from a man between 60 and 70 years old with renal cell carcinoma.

In nucleotides, the CDR3 is TGTGCCAGCAGCTTAGTGGGACGGATGCAGTACTTC. Translated: CASSLVGRMQYF. The chain employs TRBV7-9 and TRBJ2-7; the D gene could be TRBD1 or TRBD2 (5 bases each). Germline CDR1 is SEHNR and CDR2 is FQNEAQ (reference sequence). Trimming took off 1 base at V and 9 bases at J, with 10 bases between the two ends. The CDR3 covers 12 residues.

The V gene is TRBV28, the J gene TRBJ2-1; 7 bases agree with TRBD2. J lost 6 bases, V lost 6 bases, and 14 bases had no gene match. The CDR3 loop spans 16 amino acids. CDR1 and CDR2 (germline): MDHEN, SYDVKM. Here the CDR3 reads CASRVGAGRGGNEQFF. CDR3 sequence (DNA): TGTGCCAGCAGGGTTGGAGCGGGAAGAGGTGGCAATGAGCAGTTCTTC.

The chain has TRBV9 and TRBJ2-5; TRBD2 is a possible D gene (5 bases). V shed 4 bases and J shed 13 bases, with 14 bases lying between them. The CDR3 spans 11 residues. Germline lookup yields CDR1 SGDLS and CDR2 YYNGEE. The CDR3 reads CASSSSGILYF. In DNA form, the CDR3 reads TGTGCCAGCAGCTCGAGCGGAATTCTGTACTTC.

Here the CDR3 DNA reads TGTGCCAGCAGCTTAGGGGCCGGGCAGCCCCAGCATTTT. This translates into CASSLGAGQPQHF. J is TRBJ1-5 and V is TRBV7-2, with D unclear. This CDR3 comprises 13 residues. CDR1 and CDR2 (germline): SGHTA, FQGNSA. Trimming removed 1 base from V and 7 bases from J, with 8 bases in between. Full variable domain (remainder filled in from reference TRBV7-2 and TRBJ1-5): GAGVSQSPSNKVTEKGKDVELRCDPISGHTALYWYRQSLGQGLEFLIYFQGNSAPDKSGLPSDRFSAERTGGSVSTLTIQRTQQEDSAVYLCASSLGAGQPQHFGDGTRLSIL.

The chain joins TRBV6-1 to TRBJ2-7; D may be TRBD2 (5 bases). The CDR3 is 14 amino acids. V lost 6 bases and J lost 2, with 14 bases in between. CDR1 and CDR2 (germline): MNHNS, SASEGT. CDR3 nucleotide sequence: TGTGCCAGCAGGGCGGACTTTTCCCCCTACGAGCAGTACTTC. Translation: CASRADFSPYEQYF.

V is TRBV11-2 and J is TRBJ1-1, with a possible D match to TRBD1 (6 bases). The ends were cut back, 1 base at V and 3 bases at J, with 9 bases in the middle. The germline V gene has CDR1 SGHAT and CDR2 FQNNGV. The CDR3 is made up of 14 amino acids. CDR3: CASSLGGAYTEAFF. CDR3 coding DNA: TGTGCCAGCAGCTTAGGGGGGGCGTACACTGAAGCTTTCTTT.

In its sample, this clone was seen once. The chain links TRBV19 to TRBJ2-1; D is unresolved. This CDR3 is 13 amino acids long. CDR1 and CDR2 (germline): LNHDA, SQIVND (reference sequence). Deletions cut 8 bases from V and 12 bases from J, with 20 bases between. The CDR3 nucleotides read TGTGCCAGTGGCACGGCGGCCCTGCTAGGGCAGTTCTTC. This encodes CASGTAALLGQFF.

CDR3 sequence reads: CASSESGGRRNEQYF. The CDR3 DNA reads TGTGCCAGCAGTGAATCAGGGGGAAGGAGAAACGAGCAGTACTTC. The V gene is TRBV25-1, the J gene TRBJ2-7; 7 bases align to TRBD1. Germline trimming cut 1 base from V and 5 bases from J; bases unmatched to any gene: 8. The CDR3 length is 15 residues. Germline V gene lookup returns CDR1 MGHDK and CDR2 SYGVNS.

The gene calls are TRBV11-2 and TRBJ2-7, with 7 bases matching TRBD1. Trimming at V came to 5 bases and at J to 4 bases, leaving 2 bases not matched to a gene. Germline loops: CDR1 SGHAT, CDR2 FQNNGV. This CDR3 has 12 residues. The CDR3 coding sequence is TGTGCCAGCAGCACGACAGGGTACGAGCAGTACTTC. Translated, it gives CASSTTGYEQYF.

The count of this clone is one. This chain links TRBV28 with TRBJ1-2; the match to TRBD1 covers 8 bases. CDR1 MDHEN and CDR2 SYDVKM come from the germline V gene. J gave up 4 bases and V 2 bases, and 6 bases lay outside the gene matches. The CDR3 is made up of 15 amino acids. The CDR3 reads CASSLQGAGGYGYTF. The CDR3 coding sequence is TGTGCCAGCAGTTTACAGGGGGCAGGGGGCTATGGCTACACCTTC.

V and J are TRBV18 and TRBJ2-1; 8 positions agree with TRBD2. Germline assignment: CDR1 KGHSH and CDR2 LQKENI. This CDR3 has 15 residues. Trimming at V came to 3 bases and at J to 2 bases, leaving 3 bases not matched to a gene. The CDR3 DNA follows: TGTGCCAGCTCACCGGCGGGAGGTACCTACAATGAGCAGTTCTTC. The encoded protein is CASSPAGGTYNEQFF.

CDR3 protein: CASSLATDYEQYF. In nucleotides, the CDR3 is TGTGCCAGCAGCTTAGCCACGGACTACGAGCAGTACTTC. The chain has TRBV7-9 and TRBJ2-5; D is ambiguous. The last part of the DNA fits TRBJ2-7 better; the J call may be wrong. The germline gives CDR1 SEHNR, CDR2 FQNEAQ (reference sequence). This CDR3 is built from 13 residues.

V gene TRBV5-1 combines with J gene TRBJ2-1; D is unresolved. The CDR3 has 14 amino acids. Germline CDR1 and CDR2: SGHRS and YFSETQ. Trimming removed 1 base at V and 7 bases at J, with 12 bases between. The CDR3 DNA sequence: TGCGCCAGCAGCTTGAGTTCCTCCTTGAATGAGCAGTTCTTC. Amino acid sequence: CASSLSSSLNEQFF.

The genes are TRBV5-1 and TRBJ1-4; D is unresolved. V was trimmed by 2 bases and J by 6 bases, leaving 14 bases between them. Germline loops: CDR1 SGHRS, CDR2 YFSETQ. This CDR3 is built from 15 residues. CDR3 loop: CASSLSSAKDEKLFF. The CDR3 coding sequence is TGCGCCAGCAGCTTAAGCAGTGCGAAGGATGAAAAACTGTTTTTT.

CDR3: CASSTIQGAKTGELFF. The CDR3 DNA is TGTGCCAGCAGCACTATACAGGGGGCTAAGACCGGGGAGCTGTTTTTT. The chain joins TRBV7-6 to TRBJ2-2; 9 bases match TRBD1. The V and J ends lost 5 bases and 5 bases, in that order; junction bases with no gene match: 9. The germline gives CDR1 SGHVS, CDR2 FNYEAQ. The CDR3 is made up of 16 amino acids.

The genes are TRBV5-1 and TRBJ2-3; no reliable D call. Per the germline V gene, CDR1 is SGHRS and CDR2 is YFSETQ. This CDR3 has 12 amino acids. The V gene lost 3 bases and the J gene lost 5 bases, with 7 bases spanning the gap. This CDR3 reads CASSYPLDTQYF. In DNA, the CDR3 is TGCGCCAGCAGCTATCCCCTAGATACGCAGTATTTT.

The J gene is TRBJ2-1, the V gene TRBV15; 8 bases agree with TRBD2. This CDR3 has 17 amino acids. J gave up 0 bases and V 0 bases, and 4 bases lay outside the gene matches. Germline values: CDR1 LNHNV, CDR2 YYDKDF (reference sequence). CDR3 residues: CATSREDSGDSYNEQFF. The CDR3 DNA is TGTGCCACCAGCAGAGAGGATAGCGGGGACTCCTACAATGAGCAGTTCTTC. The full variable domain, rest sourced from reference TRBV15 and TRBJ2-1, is DAMVIQNPRYQVTQFGKPVTLSCSQTLNHNVMYWYQQKSSQAPKLLFHYYDKDFNNEADTPDNFQSRRPNTSFCFLDIRSPGLGDTAMYLCATSREDSGDSYNEQFFGPGTRLTVL.

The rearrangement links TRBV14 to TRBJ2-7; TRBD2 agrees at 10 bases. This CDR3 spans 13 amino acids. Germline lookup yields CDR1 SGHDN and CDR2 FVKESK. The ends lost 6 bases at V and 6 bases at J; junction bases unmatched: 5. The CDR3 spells CASRGSGRSEQYF. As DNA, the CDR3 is TGTGCCAGCAGGGGTAGCGGGAGGAGCGAGCAGTACTTC. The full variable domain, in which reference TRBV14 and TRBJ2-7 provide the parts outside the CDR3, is EAGVTQFPSHSVIEKGQTVTLRCDPISGHDNLYWYRRVMGKEIKFLLHFVKESKQDESGMPNNRFLAERTGGTYSTLKVQPAELEDSGVYFCASRGSGRSEQYFGPGTRLTVT.

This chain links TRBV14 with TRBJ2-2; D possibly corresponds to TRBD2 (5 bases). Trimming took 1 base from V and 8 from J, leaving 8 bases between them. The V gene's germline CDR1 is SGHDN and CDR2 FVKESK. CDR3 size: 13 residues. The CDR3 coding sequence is TGTGCCAGCAGCCAAGTCCGACTAGGGGAGCTGTTTTTT. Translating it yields CASSQVRLGELFF.

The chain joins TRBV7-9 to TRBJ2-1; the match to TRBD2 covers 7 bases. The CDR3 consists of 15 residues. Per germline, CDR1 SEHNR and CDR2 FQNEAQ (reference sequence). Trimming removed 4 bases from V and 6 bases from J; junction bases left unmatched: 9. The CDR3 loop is CASSSGSSGLNEQFF. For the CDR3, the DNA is TGTGCCAGCAGCTCCGGGTCTAGCGGCCTCAATGAGCAGTTCTTC.

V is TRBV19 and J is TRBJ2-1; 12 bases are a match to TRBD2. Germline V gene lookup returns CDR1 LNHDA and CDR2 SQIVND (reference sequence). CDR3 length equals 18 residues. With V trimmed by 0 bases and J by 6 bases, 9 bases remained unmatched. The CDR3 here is CASSIDSPLAGGSNEQFF. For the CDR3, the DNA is TGTGCCAGTAGTATAGATTCTCCCCTAGCGGGAGGGAGCAATGAGCAGTTCTTC.

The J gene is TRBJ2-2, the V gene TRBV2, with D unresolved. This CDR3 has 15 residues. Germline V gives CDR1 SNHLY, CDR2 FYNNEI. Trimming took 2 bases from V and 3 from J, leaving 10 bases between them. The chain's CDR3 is CASSELRAHTGELFF. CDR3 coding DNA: TGTGCCAGCAGTGAACTTAGGGCCCACACCGGGGAGCTGTTTTTT.

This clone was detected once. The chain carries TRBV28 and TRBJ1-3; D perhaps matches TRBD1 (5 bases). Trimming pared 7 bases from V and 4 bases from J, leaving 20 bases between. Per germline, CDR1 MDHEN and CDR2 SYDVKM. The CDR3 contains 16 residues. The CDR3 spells CASTMNRIPLGNTIYF. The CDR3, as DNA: TGTGCCAGCACCATGAACAGGATCCCTCTAGGAAACACCATATATTTT.

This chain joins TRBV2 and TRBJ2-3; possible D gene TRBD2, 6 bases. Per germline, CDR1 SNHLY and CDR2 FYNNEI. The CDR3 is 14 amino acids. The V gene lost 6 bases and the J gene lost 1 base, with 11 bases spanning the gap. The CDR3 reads CASRVSSGTDTQYF. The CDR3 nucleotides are TGTGCCAGCAGGGTGTCTAGCGGCACAGATACGCAGTATTTT.

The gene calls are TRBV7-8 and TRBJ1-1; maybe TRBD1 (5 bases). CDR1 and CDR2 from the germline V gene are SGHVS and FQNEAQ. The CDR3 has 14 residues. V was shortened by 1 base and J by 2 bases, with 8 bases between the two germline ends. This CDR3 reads CASSLGQSNTEAFF. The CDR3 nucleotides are TGTGCCAGCAGCTTAGGACAGTCAAACACTGAAGCTTTCTTT.

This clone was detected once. In DNA form, the CDR3 reads TGTGCCTGGACCCCCTCTAGCAGACTTACTGGGGCCAACGTCCTGACTTTC. Translated: CAWTPSSRLTGANVLTF. V and J are TRBV30 and TRBJ2-6; D is perhaps TRBD2 (5 bases). V was trimmed by 4 bases and J by 2 bases, leaving 18 bases between them. CDR3 length: 17 residues. Germline-derived CDR1 and CDR2 are GTSNPN and SVGIG (reference sequence).

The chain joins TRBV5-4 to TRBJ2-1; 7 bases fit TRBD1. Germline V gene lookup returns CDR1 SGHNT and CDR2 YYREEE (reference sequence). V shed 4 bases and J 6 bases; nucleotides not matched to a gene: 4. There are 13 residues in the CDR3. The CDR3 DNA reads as TGTGCCAGCAGCCGCCAGGGGGTCAATGAGCAGTTCTTC. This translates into CASSRQGVNEQFF.

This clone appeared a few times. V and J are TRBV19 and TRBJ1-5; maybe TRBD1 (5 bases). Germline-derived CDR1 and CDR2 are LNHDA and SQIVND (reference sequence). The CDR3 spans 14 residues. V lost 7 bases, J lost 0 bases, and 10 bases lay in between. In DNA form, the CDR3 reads TGTGCCAGTACCGTTCAGGGTAGCAATCAGCCCCAGCATTTT. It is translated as CASTVQGSNQPQHF.

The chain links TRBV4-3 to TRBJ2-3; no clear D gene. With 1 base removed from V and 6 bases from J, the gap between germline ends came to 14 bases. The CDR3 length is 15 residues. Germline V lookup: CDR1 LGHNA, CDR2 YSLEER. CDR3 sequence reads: CASSQGHSSSDTQYF. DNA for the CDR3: TGCGCCAGCAGCCAAGGCCACTCCTCGTCCGATACGCAGTATTTT.

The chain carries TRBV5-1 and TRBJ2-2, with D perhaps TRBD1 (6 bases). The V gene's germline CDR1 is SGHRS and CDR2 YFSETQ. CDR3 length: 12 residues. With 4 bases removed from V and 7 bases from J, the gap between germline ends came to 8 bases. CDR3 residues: CASSHRVGELFF. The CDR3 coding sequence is TGCGCCAGCAGCCACAGGGTCGGGGAGCTGTTTTTT.